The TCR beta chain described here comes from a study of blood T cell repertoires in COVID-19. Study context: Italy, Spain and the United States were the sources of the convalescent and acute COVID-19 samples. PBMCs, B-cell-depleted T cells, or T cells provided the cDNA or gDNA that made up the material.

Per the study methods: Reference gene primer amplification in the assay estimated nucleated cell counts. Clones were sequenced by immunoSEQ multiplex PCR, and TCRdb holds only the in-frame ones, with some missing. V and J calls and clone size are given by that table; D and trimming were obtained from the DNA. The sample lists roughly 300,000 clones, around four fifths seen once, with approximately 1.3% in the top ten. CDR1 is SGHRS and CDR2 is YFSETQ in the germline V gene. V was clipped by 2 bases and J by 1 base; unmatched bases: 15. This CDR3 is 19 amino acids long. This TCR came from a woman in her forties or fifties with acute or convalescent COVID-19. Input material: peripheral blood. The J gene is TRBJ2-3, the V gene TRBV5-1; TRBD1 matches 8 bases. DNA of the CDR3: TGCGCCAGCAGCTTATTGTATTCGGGCCGGGACAGGCGCACAGATACGCAGTATTTT. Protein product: CASSLLYSGRDRRTDTQYF.